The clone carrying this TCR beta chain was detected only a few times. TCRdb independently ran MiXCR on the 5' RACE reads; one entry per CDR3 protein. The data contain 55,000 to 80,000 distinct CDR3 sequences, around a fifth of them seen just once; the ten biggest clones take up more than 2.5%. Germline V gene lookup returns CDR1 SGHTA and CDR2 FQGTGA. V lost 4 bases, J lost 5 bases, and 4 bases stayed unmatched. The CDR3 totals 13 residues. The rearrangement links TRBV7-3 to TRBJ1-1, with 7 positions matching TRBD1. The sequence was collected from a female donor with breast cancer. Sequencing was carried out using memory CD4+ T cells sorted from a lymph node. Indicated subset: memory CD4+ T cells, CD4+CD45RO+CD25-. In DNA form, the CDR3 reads TGTGCCAGCAGCTCAACAGGGGAAACTGAAGCTTTCTTT. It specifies CASSSTGETEAFF.